This T cell receptor (beta chain) is drawn from a study of T cell repertoires in cytomegalovirus infection. In the study overall: Peptides in the study included HLA-C-restricted and HLA-B-restricted CMV epitopes. Carrying CMV and the relevant HLA type showed in public TCR beta signatures. Study-wide results and limits: What dominated the ex vivo response were HLA-C-restricted CMV-specific TCR beta clonotypes. Based on cumulative public TCR beta family frequency, carriers of CMV plus the relevant HLA were identified.

As for this clonotype: Its antigen is unidentified.

MiXCR, applied by TCRdb to the reads, yields one record per CDR3 protein. Of a few hundred thousand distinct CDR3 sequences in the sample, about 42% were seen once. Germline V lookup: CDR1 DFQATT, CDR2 SNEGSKA (reference sequence). The CDR3 contains 13 residues. V lost 6 bases and J lost 0, with 11 bases in between. The source material was cultured PBMCs, sampled from culture after CMV antigen stimulation. The receptor was isolated from a human donor in good health (CMV status not recorded). Some clones in this sample may be carry-over from other donors' samples. V usage is TRBV20-1 and J usage is TRBJ1-1, with a weak D call TRBD1 (5 bases). The CDR3 loop reads CSANGDLNTEAFF. In DNA, the CDR3 is TGCAGTGCCAATGGGGACCTGAACACTGAAGCTTTCTTT.